This T cell receptor beta chain was observed in a study of T cell clonotyping in hematopoietic cell transplantation. About the study: Pretransplant recipient samples were taken after cytoreduction. Study conclusions and caveats: Recipient TCR diversity dropped after transplant; expanded clonotypes rose from day 30 to 180.

Here immunoSEQ multiplex PCR was the method, and the copy in TCRdb shows in-frame clones only, minus some. The sample shows approximately 46,000 clones, 70% to 90% of them seen only once. Concerning this clone itself: Its specificity is not known.

Time point: recipient sample about 28 days before transplant, after cytoreduction. Per the germline V gene, CDR1 is LNHDA and CDR2 is SQIVND (reference sequence). The V and J ends lost 6 bases and 3 bases respectively, with 18 bases between them. This CDR3 region has 15 residues. The chain couples TRBV19 to TRBJ2-7; a possible D gene is TRBD1 (6 bases). Sequencing was performed on peripheral blood mononuclear cells, taken before stem cell transplant. The sequence derives from a man aged 55 to 70 with biphenotypic leukemia. Some clones in this sample may be carry-over from other donors' samples. CDR3: CASSLDRSTLYEQYF. The DNA for the CDR3 is TGTGCCAGTAGCCTCGACAGGTCCACTCTCTACGAGCAGTACTTC. Looking up the rest from reference TRBV19 and TRBJ2-7 gives the full variable domain: DGGITQSPKYLFRKEGQNVTLSCEQNLNHDAMYWYRQDPGQGLRLIYYSQIVNDFQKGDIAEGYSVSREKKESFPLTVTSAQKNPTAFYLCASSLDRSTLYEQYFGPGTRLTVT.